These 18 T cell receptor beta chains were sequenced from one sample in a study of shared clonotypes between healthy human individuals. The table came from immunoSEQ multiplex PCR; TCRdb's copy has only in-frame clones and leaves some out. The top ten hold around 0.4% of the sample, which has approximately 2.5 million clones, 93% seen once. Sequenced input: naive CD4+ T cells from PBMCs. Noted subset: CD45RA+ positively selected. The receptor source for this set is a man aged 18 to 29 in good health. Some clones in this sample may be carry-over from other donors' samples.

The genes are TRBV4-3 and TRBJ2-3; D perhaps matches TRBD1 (6 bases). Trimming removed 0 bases from V and 2 bases from J, with 9 bases in between. The germline CDR1 and CDR2 sequences are LGHNA and YSLEER. The CDR3 totals 15 residues. The CDR3 region is CASSQDRTVTDTQYF. CDR3 nucleotide sequence: TGCGCCAGCAGCCAAGACCGGACAGTCACAGATACGCAGTATTTT.

The genes are TRBV19 and TRBJ2-7, with 7 bases lining up with TRBD1. Germline CDR1 is LNHDA and CDR2 is SQIVND (reference sequence). Trimming removed 4 bases from V and 3 bases from J; junction bases left unmatched: 6. This CDR3 spans 14 amino acids. The DNA of the CDR3 is TGTGCCAGTAGTAGGGGACAGTCGTTCTACGAGCAGTACTTC. This translates into CASSRGQSFYEQYF.

The rearrangement joins TRBV28 to TRBJ2-7; D might be TRBD2 (6 bases). Germline V gene sequence: CDR1 MDHEN, CDR2 SYDVKM. Trimming cost V 5 bases and J 2 bases, with 13 bases left between them. There are 14 residues in the CDR3. The CDR3 here is CASSVSGVPYEQYF. The CDR3 bases are TGTGCCAGCAGTGTATCGGGAGTCCCCTACGAGCAGTACTTC.

The CDR3 sequence is CASSVPGGLYEQYF. CDR3 sequence (DNA): TGTGCCAGCAGCGTCCCAGGCGGGCTCTACGAGCAGTACTTC. The chain uses TRBV6-5 and TRBJ2-7, with D perhaps matching TRBD2 (5 bases). This CDR3 spans 14 amino acids. The germline V and J ends were trimmed by 6 bases and 3 bases, with 15 bases remaining between them. From germline, CDR1 is MNHEY and CDR2 SVGAGI.

V gene TRBV9 combines with J gene TRBJ1-2; D is uncertain. V lost 2 bases and J 2 bases, leaving 13 bases between the germline ends. The CDR3 consists of 15 residues. Germline-derived CDR1 and CDR2 are SGDLS and YYNGEE. CDR3 loop: CASSVFNNFNYGYTF. The DNA of the CDR3 is TGTGCCAGCAGCGTTTTTAACAACTTCAACTATGGCTACACCTTC.

The chain is built from TRBV7-3 and TRBJ2-7; 7 bases line up with TRBD1. Germline V lookup: CDR1 SGHTA, CDR2 FQGTGA. The CDR3 extends over 15 amino acids. V gave up 2 bases and J gave up 0 bases; unmatched junction bases: 4. The CDR3 bases are TGTGCCAGCAGCTTATACGGGGACAGCTCCTACGAGCAGTACTTC. Protein: CASSLYGDSSYEQYF. The whole variable domain, remainder taken from reference TRBV7-3 and TRBJ2-7, is GAGVSQTPSNKVTEKGKYVELRCDPISGHTALYWYRQSLGQGPEFLIYFQGTGAADDSGLPNDRFFAVRPEGSVSTLKIQRTERGDSAVYLCASSLYGDSSYEQYFGPGTRLTVT.

The chain links TRBV5-6 to TRBJ2-5; TRBD1 is a possible D gene (6 bases). The CDR3 is 14 residues long. Between the trimmed V and J ends, which lost 0 bases and 1 base, there was a span of 7 bases. CDR1 is SGHDT, CDR2 YYEEEE, per germline. The CDR3 region is CASSLGTVQETQYF. The CDR3 coding sequence is TGTGCCAGCAGCTTGGGGACAGTCCAAGAGACCCAGTACTTC. The variable domain in full, with the rest retrieved from reference TRBV5-6 and TRBJ2-5, is DAGVTQSPTHLIKTRGQQVTLRCSPKSGHDTVSWYQQALGQGPQFIFQYYEEEERQRGNFPDRFSGHQFPNYSSELNVNALLLGDSALYLCASSLGTVQETQYFGPGTRLLVL.

J is TRBJ2-7 and V is TRBV5-6; TRBD2 might be the D (5 bases). The CDR3 has 14 residues. CDR1 and CDR2 (germline): SGHDT, YYEEEE. Deletions cut 2 bases from V and 6 bases from J, with 15 bases between. The DNA for the CDR3 is TGTGCCAGCAGCTTAACCGGTCCCGGGGTCGAGCAGTACTTC. It yields the protein CASSLTGPGVEQYF.

V gene TRBV7-8 combines with J gene TRBJ2-7; D unclear. V was pared by 1 base and J by 0 bases, with 13 bases between. Germline lookup yields CDR1 SGHVS and CDR2 FQNEAQ. The CDR3 loop spans 16 amino acids. In DNA form, the CDR3 reads TGTGCCAGCAGCTTAGTTGGGTATGGCAGCTCCTACGAGCAGTACTTC. Residues: CASSLVGYGSSYEQYF.

The chain joins TRBV5-6 to TRBJ1-1; D perhaps matches TRBD1 (6 bases). Trimming pared 0 bases from V and 1 base from J, leaving 10 bases between. This CDR3 is built from 15 residues. The V gene's germline CDR1 is SGHDT and CDR2 YYEEEE. The CDR3 bases are TGTGCCAGCAGCTTGGACAGGGCCCCGAACACTGAAGCTTTCTTT. The encoded protein is CASSLDRAPNTEAFF.

Comment on this clone: Other DNA sequences from this sample encode an identical CDR3 as well. V is TRBV28 and J is TRBJ1-1; D is undetermined. Trimming cost V 10 bases and J 1 base, with 7 bases left between them. Germline V lookup: CDR1 MDHEN, CDR2 SYDVKM. The CDR3 extends over 11 amino acids. The CDR3 loop is CATRENTEAFF. The CDR3 region has the DNA TGTGCCACGAGGGAGAACACTGAAGCTTTCTTT.

This chain connects TRBV5-4 to TRBJ2-7; TRBD2 might be the D (6 bases). The CDR3 spans 14 residues. The V end was cut by 3 bases, the J end by 7 bases, with 17 bases between. From germline, CDR1 is SGHNT and CDR2 YYREEE (reference sequence). The CDR3 region is CASSWPGPGGEQYF. Here the CDR3 DNA reads TGTGCCAGCAGCTGGCCGGGACCCGGAGGGGAGCAGTACTTC.

About this clone: Distinct nucleotide sequences in the sample also encode this CDR3. This chain links TRBV29-1 with TRBJ2-3; tentatively, D is TRBD1 (5 bases). CDR1 and CDR2 from the germline V gene are SQVTM and ANQGSEA. Trimming removed 6 bases from V and 3 bases from J, with 10 bases in between. This CDR3 is 12 amino acids long. This chain's CDR3 is CSVDPGTDTQYF. For the CDR3, the DNA is TGCAGCGTAGACCCAGGGACAGATACGCAGTATTTT.

The V gene is TRBV7-2, the J gene TRBJ1-3; no clear D. CDR1 and CDR2 from the germline V gene are SGHTA and FQGNSA. The CDR3 is 15 residues long. V dropped 1 base and J dropped 2 bases, with 9 bases sitting between them. CDR3 bases: TGTGCCAGCAGCTTAGTAGCAACTACTGGAAACACCATATATTTT. As protein: CASSLVATTGNTIYF.

This rearrangement joins TRBV27 to TRBJ2-2, with D hard to call. The V gene lost 8 bases and the J gene lost 8 bases, with 21 bases spanning the gap. The CDR3 runs to 15 residues. From germline, CDR1 is MNHEY and CDR2 SMNVEV (reference sequence). The CDR3 sequence is CASRKRAPLAGELFF. CDR3 nucleotides: TGTGCCAGCCGGAAAAGGGCCCCCCTGGCTGGGGAGCTGTTTTTT.

The chain uses TRBV7-3 and TRBJ2-2; 9 nucleotides agree with TRBD2. The germline V gene has CDR1 SGHTA and CDR2 FQGTGA. This CDR3 spans 17 amino acids. Trimming at V came to 2 bases and at J to 0 bases, leaving 4 bases not matched to a gene. DNA for the CDR3: TGTGCCAGCAGCTTAGGTCTAGCGGGACCGAACACCGGGGAGCTGTTTTTT. This codes for CASSLGLAGPNTGELFF.

The chain carries TRBV6-6 and TRBJ2-5; TRBD1 is a possible D gene (5 bases). Gene TRBJ2-7 matches the end of the DNA better, so the J call may be wrong. Looked up from germline, CDR1 is MNHNY and CDR2 is SVGAGI (reference sequence). The CDR3 has 13 residues. In nucleotides, the CDR3 is TGTGCCAGCAGTTCAGGCGGACACTTCGAGCAGTACTTC. Protein sequence: CASSSGGHFEQYF.

The V gene is TRBV5-4, the J gene TRBJ2-5; D may match TRBD1 or TRBD2 (5 bases each). V lost 3 bases and J lost 1, with 13 bases in between. Germline V CDR1 and CDR2: SGHNT, YYREEE (reference sequence). This CDR3 region has 15 residues. The CDR3 loop is CASSSSGTFQETQYF. CDR3 coding DNA: TGTGCCAGCAGCTCCTCCGGGACGTTCCAAGAGACCCAGTACTTC.